One sample yielded the 20 T cell receptor beta chains listed below, sequenced in a study of T cells in Graves' hyperthyroidism and ophthalmopathy. RNA transcripts gave rise to amplified TCR beta CDR3 regions. Primed by the HTBI set, a first-round RT-PCR was run on the TCR CDR3. One entry per CDR3 protein results from TCRdb running MiXCR on the multiplex PCR reads. The sample holds a few hundred thousand distinct CDR3 sequences, about 15% seen once. The sequenced material came from blood. These receptor sequences come from a woman aged 25 to 45 with Graves' hyperthyroidism.

This clonotype was seen ten or more times. The chain recombines TRBV29-1 with TRBJ1-1; D is uncertain. This CDR3 contains 14 residues. Per germline, CDR1 SQVTM and CDR2 ANQGSEA. V dropped 3 bases and J dropped 1 base, with 12 bases sitting between them. The CDR3 nucleotides read TGCAGCGTTGACGTTGCGGGGTGGAACACTGAAGCTTTCTTT. As protein: CSVDVAGWNTEAFF. The variable domain in full, with the rest retrieved from reference TRBV29-1 and TRBJ1-1, is SAVISQKPSRDICQRGTSLTIQCQVDSQVTMMFWYRQQPGQSLTLIATANQGSEATYESGFVIDKFPISRPNLTFSTLTVSNMSPEDSSIYLCSVDVAGWNTEAFFGQGTRLTVV.

This clonotype was counted at least ten times. The chain is built from TRBV5-1 and TRBJ2-3; 10 bases fit TRBD1. The V gene's germline CDR1 is SGHRS and CDR2 YFSETQ. The length of the CDR3 is 15 residues. V lost 3 bases, J lost 4 bases, and 5 bases stayed unmatched. The CDR3 region has the DNA TGCGCCAGCAGCTCCGGGACAGGGGCCTCAGATACGCAGTATTTT. This translates into CASSSGTGASDTQYF.

In its sample, this clonotype was seen many times. The genes are TRBV6-1 and TRBJ2-2, with TRBD2 matching over 13 bases. CDR3 length: 16 amino acids. Germline-derived CDR1 and CDR2 are MNHNS and SASEGT. V was pared by 7 bases and J by 9 bases, with 11 bases of the junction left unmatched. The CDR3 reads CASNLRTSGSLRELFF. CDR3 DNA: TGTGCCAGCAACCTCAGGACTAGCGGGAGTTTGCGGGAGCTGTTTTTT.

This chain joins TRBV7-9 and TRBJ1-1, with 7 bases lining up with TRBD1. CDR1 and CDR2 from the germline V gene are SEHNR and FQNEAQ (reference sequence). This CDR3 has 16 residues. V lost 2 bases, J lost 0 bases, and 6 bases stayed unmatched. Here the CDR3 reads CASSLRAGGLNTEAFF. CDR3 coding DNA: TGTGCCAGCAGCTTAAGGGCAGGGGGTCTGAACACTGAAGCTTTCTTT.

This clonotype was found many times. This chain links TRBV7-2 with TRBJ2-2; 8 bases are shared with TRBD2. The junction had 5 bases not matched to a gene; V was cut back by 5 bases and J by 0 bases. The CDR3 loop spans 16 amino acids. Germline loops: CDR1 SGHTA, CDR2 FQGNSA. DNA of the CDR3: TGTGCCAGCAGCCTGGCGGGGGGACCGAACACCGGGGAGCTGTTTTTT. This codes for CASSLAGGPNTGELFF.

Concerning this clonotype itself: A read error is possible here, since a much larger clone lies one base away. The V and J genes are TRBV30 and TRBJ2-3; 7 nucleotides match TRBD1. Germline V gene sequence: CDR1 GTSNPN, CDR2 SVGIG (reference sequence). The V and J ends lost 2 bases and 2 bases, in that order; junction bases with no gene match: 7. CDR3 size: 15 residues. The CDR3 DNA is TGTGCCTGGAGTCGAACAGGGGTTCCCACAGATACGCAGTATTTT. It specifies CAWSRTGVPTDTQYF. Filled out from reference TRBV30 and TRBJ2-3, the complete variable domain reads SQTIHQWPATLVQPVGSPLSLECTVEGTSNPNLYWYRQAAGRGLQLLFYSVGIGQISSEVPQNLSASRPQDRQFILSSKKLLLSDSGFYLCAWSRTGVPTDTQYFGPGTRLTVL.

At least ten counts were recorded for this clonotype. The chain uses TRBV27 and TRBJ1-1; D is uncertain. The CDR3 length is 13 residues. V lost 5 bases and J 6 bases, leaving 13 bases between the germline ends. CDR1 and CDR2 from the germline V gene are MNHEY and SMNVEV (reference sequence). CDR3 loop: CASSAPGGPEAFF. The CDR3 bases are TGTGCCAGCAGTGCCCCAGGAGGGCCTGAAGCTTTCTTT.

The genes are TRBV20-1 and TRBJ2-7; 14 bases fit TRBD2. J lost 2 bases, V lost 6 bases, and 12 bases had no gene match. CDR1 and CDR2 from the germline V gene are DFQATT and SNEGSKA (reference sequence). There are 17 residues in the CDR3. The CDR3, as DNA: TGCAGTGCAAATTCCGGGACTAGCGGGAGATTGCCCTACGAGCAGTACTTC. Encoded protein: CSANSGTSGRLPYEQYF.

As regards this clonotype: A clone one base away is much larger, so this may be a read error. The rearrangement uses TRBV12-3 or TRBV12-4 and TRBJ2-3; 7 bases match TRBD2. This CDR3 is 14 amino acids long. The CDR3 region is CASRSGIVADTRYF. The CDR3 nucleotides are TGTGCCAGCAGGAGCGGGATTGTCGCAGATACGCGGTATTTT.

This clonotype was detected ten times or more. The chain has TRBV20-1 and TRBJ2-7; D tentatively reads TRBD1 or TRBD2 (5 bases each). The CDR3 is made up of 16 amino acids. The V end lost 1 base, the J end lost 0 bases, and 16 bases lay between the germline ends. CDR1 is DFQATT, CDR2 SNEGSKA, per germline (reference sequence). The CDR3 region has the DNA TGCAGTGCTAGAGTTACGGGACCGAGCGCCTCCTACGAGCAGTACTTC. Amino acid sequence: CSARVTGPSASYEQYF.

This clonotype was seen ten or more times. The chain uses TRBV28 and TRBJ2-1, with D perhaps matching TRBD2 (6 bases). The germline V gene has CDR1 MDHEN and CDR2 SYDVKM. The CDR3 extends over 16 amino acids. V lost 2 bases, J lost 0 bases, and 11 bases lay in between. For the CDR3, the DNA is TGTGCCAGCAGTTTAGCTAGCGCCAGCTCCTACAATGAGCAGTTCTTC. As protein: CASSLASASSYNEQFF.

This clonotype was picked up many times. The chain employs TRBV30 and TRBJ2-1, with D perhaps matching TRBD2 (5 bases). Germline V gene lookup returns CDR1 GTSNPN and CDR2 SVGIG (reference sequence). The V end was cut by 2 bases, the J end by 4 bases, with 9 bases between. CDR3 length: 13 residues. The CDR3 is CAWSIGLYNEQFF. The CDR3 DNA sequence: TGTGCCTGGAGTATTGGACTGTACAATGAGCAGTTCTTC.

This chain joins TRBV20-1 and TRBJ2-3, with 8 bases lining up with TRBD2. CDR3 length: 15 amino acids. Looked up from germline, CDR1 is DFQATT and CDR2 is SNEGSKA (reference sequence). V lost 3 bases and J lost 2; bases outside the gene matches: 7. The CDR3 here is CSASSLAGFTDTQYF. CDR3 coding DNA: TGCAGTGCTAGCTCCCTAGCGGGCTTCACAGATACGCAGTATTTT.

The table lists this clonotype with a few counts. The chain recombines TRBV20-1 with TRBJ2-1; 7 bases are a match to TRBD2. Losses at the gene ends were 3 bases for V and 6 bases for J; bases not matched to a gene: 8. Germline loops: CDR1 DFQATT, CDR2 SNEGSKA (reference sequence). The CDR3 has 14 amino acids. DNA for the CDR3: TGCAGTGCTAGGACTAGCTCAAGGGCCAATGAGCAGTTCTTC. Translated: CSARTSSRANEQFF.

The chain recombines TRBV7-9 with TRBJ2-7; TRBD2 aligns across 9 bases. With 5 bases clipped from V and 4 bases from J, the junction kept 15 bases outside the gene matches. Germline CDR1 SEHNR, CDR2 FQNEAQ (reference sequence). There are 17 residues in the CDR3. This CDR3 is CASSRGVASGNRYEQYF. CDR3 sequence (DNA): TGTGCCAGCAGCCGTGGGGTGGCTAGCGGGAATCGATACGAGCAGTACTTC.

This clonotype was detected only a few times. The chain links TRBV7-9 to TRBJ2-1; D uncertain. The CDR3 has 14 amino acids. The V end lost 3 bases, the J end lost 7 bases, and 13 bases lay between the germline ends. The germline V gene encodes CDR1 SEHNR and CDR2 FQNEAQ (reference sequence). The CDR3 spells CASSFISYSNEQFF. CDR3 bases: TGTGCCAGCAGCTTTATATCCTATTCTAATGAGCAGTTCTTC.

This clonotype was seen many times. The chain has TRBV20-1 and TRBJ1-2; D not resolved. The length of the CDR3 is 10 residues. V was cut by 5 bases and J by 4 bases, with 5 bases left in between. The germline V gene encodes CDR1 DFQATT and CDR2 SNEGSKA (reference sequence). CDR3 loop: CSADPYGYTF. Here the CDR3 DNA reads TGCAGTGCTGACCCCTATGGCTACACCTTC.

In its sample, this clonotype was seen many times. This chain links TRBV18 with TRBJ1-1; D remains unclear. Germline V gives CDR1 KGHSH, CDR2 LQKENI. V shed 6 bases and J shed 2 bases, with 10 bases lying between them. The CDR3 contains 13 residues. The CDR3 sequence: CASSPTSNTEAFF. CDR3 sequence (DNA): TGTGCCAGCTCGCCGACTTCAAACACTGAAGCTTTCTTT.

Ten or more counts support this clonotype. The chain employs TRBV20-1 and TRBJ2-2; D not certain. The V and J ends lost 6 bases and 3 bases respectively, with 14 bases between them. The CDR3 runs to 14 residues. Germline V CDR1 and CDR2: DFQATT, SNEGSKA (reference sequence). The CDR3 nucleotides are TGCAGTGCCCTGGACCAGGCTGACACCGGGGAGCTGTTTTTT. Translating gives CSALDQADTGELFF.

This clonotype was counted many times. The V gene is TRBV7-2, the J gene TRBJ2-1; D is ambiguous. CDR1 SGHTA and CDR2 FQGNSA come from the germline V gene. Trimming took off 3 bases at V and 7 bases at J, with 4 bases between the two ends. This CDR3 is 11 amino acids long. The CDR3 bases are TGTGCCAGCAGCTTGTTTAATGAGCAGTTCTTC. The encoded protein is CASSLFNEQFF. Combining the CDR3 with reference TRBV7-2 and TRBJ2-1 gives the whole variable domain GAGVSQSPSNKVTEKGKDVELRCDPISGHTALYWYRQSLGQGLEFLIYFQGNSAPDKSGLPSDRFSAERTGGSVSTLTIQRTQQEDSAVYLCASSLFNEQFFGPGTRLTVL.